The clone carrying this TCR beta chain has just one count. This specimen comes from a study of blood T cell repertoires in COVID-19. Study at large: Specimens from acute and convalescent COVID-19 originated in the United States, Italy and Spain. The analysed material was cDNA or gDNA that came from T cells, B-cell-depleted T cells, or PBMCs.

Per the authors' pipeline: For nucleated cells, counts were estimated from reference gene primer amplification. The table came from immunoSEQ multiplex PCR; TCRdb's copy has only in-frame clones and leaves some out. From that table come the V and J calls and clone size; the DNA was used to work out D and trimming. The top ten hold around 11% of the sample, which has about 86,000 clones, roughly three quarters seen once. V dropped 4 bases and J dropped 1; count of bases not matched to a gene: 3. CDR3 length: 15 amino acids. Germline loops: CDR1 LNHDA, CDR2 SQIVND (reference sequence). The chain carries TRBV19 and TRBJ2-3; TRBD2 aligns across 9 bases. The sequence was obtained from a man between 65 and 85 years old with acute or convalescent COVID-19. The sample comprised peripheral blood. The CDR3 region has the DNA TGTGCCAGTAGTACGACTAGCGGAGGCACAGATACGCAGTATTTT. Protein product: CASSTTSGGTDTQYF.